The rows below give T cell receptor beta chains drawn from one sample of a study of shared T cell receptors in the human thymus. The repertoire was sequenced with immunoSEQ multiplex PCR; TCRdb's copy has only in-frame clones and lacks some. Of 550,000 to 800,000 clones in the sample, 70% to 90% were seen once. These data were also filed under a second study, of human thymus T cells.

The specimen was thymocytes. The source is a girl under three years old with a congenital heart defect. CDR3s include the opening cysteine and the closing phenylalanine or tryptophan. A D gene is named only where the DNA matches it firmly. Expanded clones are given a class, and other clones once, few, many or no size at all.

j_call clone_size v_call d_call cdr3_nt cdr3_aa
TRBJ1-1 few TRBV7-9 NA TGTGCCAGCAGCTTACTTTCCGGGGGGGGATATTGGGGCACTGAAGCTTTCTTT CASSLLSGGGYWGTEAFF
TRBJ1-1 once TRBV11-1 NA TGTGCCAGCAAGCGCGGAGACACTGAAGCTTTCTTT CASKRGDTEAFF
TRBJ2-5 NA TRBV5-4 TRBD2 TGTGCCAGCAGCTTGCCTAGCGGGTACGACCAAGAGACCCAGTACTTC CASSLPSGYDQETQYF
TRBJ1-2 NA TRBV4-1 NA TGCGCCAGCAGCTTAAACAGGGTTGAACATGGCTACACCTTC CASSLNRVEHGYTF
TRBJ2-7 NA TRBV7-8 TRBD1 TGTGCCAGCAGTCGTGACACAGGGGGCATAGACTACGAGCAGTACTTC CASSRDTGGIDYEQYF
TRBJ1-2 NA TRBV9 TRBD1 TGTGCCAGCACCCACAACCCCCGACCTAGGACAGGGCTTAACTATGGCTACACCTTC CASTHNPRPRTGLNYGYTF
TRBJ2-1 NA TRBV4-1 TRBD2 TGCGCCAGCAGCCCATCTCCCGGACTAGCGGAAATCTACAATGAGCAGTTCTTC CASSPSPGLAEIYNEQFF
TRBJ1-6 NA TRBV6-5 TRBD1 TGTGCCAGCAGAAACAGGGGGGACAATTCACCCCTCCACTTT CASRNRGDNSPLHF
TRBJ1-4 NA TRBV4-1 TRBD1 TGCGCCAGCAGCCAAGAAGGGACAGTTGAAAAACTGTTTTTT CASSQEGTVEKLFF
TRBJ2-2 few TRBV19 NA TGTGCCAGTAGTATAGCTCGCCGGAGGGGGCAGGAAATAGTCGCGAACACCGGGGAGCTGTTTTTT CASSIARRRGQEIVANTGELFF
TRBJ2-1 few TRBV5-1 TRBD2 TGCGCCAGCAGCTGGCGACTAGCGGGGGGGCGTAATGAGCAGTTCTTC CASSWRLAGGRNEQFF
TRBJ1-2 NA TRBV19 TRBD1 TGTGCCAGTAGTACCGGACAGGCTGGGGGCTACACCTTC CASSTGQAGGYTF
TRBJ1-6 NA TRBV4-1 TRBD1 TGCGCCAGCAGCCCTCGGGACAGGAGCTATAATTCACCCCTCCACTTT CASSPRDRSYNSPLHF
TRBJ1-2 NA TRBV14 NA TGTGCCAGCAGCCCGCAGGGGAACTATGGCTACACCTTC CASSPQGNYGYTF
TRBJ1-6 once TRBV6-1 NA TGTGCCAGCAGCAGGGGCCTCAATTCACCCCTCCACTTT CASSRGLNSPLHF
TRBJ1-3 NA TRBV28 NA TGTGCCAGCAGTCCCCATTATGGGGGGGCGAAACACTCTGGAAACACCATATATTTT CASSPHYGGAKHSGNTIYF
TRBJ2-6 NA TRBV9 TRBD1 TGTGCCAGCAGCGTAGGACAGGGAAGGTCTGGGGCCAACGTCCTGACTTTC CASSVGQGRSGANVLTF
TRBJ1-3 NA TRBV11-3 NA TGTGCCAGCAGCTTAACAGGTTCTGGAAACACCATATATTTT CASSLTGSGNTIYF
TRBJ1-5 NA TRBV19 NA TGTGCCAGTAGTTTACCTACCGGGACAAGGTGGACCCAGCATTTT CASSLPTGTRWTQHF
TRBJ1-5 NA TRBV4-1 NA TGCGCCAGCAGCCCCCATCACAGTAGCAATCAGCCCCAGCATTTT CASSPHHSSNQPQHF
TRBJ2-3 NA TRBV2 NA TGTGCCAGCAGTAATCCGGGGGATACGCAGTATTTT CASSNPGDTQYF
TRBJ2-3 NA TRBV5-4 NA TGTGCCAGCAGCCGACATAGTAGAGGCACAGATACGCAGTATTTT CASSRHSRGTDTQYF
TRBJ1-2 NA TRBV9 NA TGTGCCAGCAGCACAGACATTTCTAACTATGGCTACACCTTC CASSTDISNYGYTF
TRBJ1-4 NA TRBV27 TRBD1 TGTGCCAGCACTCGACTGGGGACAGCACCTAATGAAAAACTGTTTTTT CASTRLGTAPNEKLFF
TRBJ1-3 NA TRBV14 NA TGTGCCAGCAGCCAAGTTCAGGACAGTGCAGGAAACACCATATATTTT CASSQVQDSAGNTIYF
TRBJ1-4 NA TRBV7-8 NA TGTGCCAGCAGCTTATCAGCGGGGCACACAACTAATGAAAAACTGTTTTTT CASSLSAGHTTNEKLFF
TRBJ1-5 NA TRBV11-2 NA TGTGCCAGCAGCTTAGGGGGAGCGGTTTATCAGCCCCAGCATTTT CASSLGGAVYQPQHF
TRBJ1-1 NA TRBV7-9 TRBD1 TGTGCCAGCAGCTCAGACAGGGGGGATGAAGCTTTCTTT CASSSDRGDEAFF
TRBJ1-1 NA TRBV5-5 NA TGTGCCAGCAGCTTTAAGGAGGAGGGGAAGGACACTGAAGCTTTCTTT CASSFKEEGKDTEAFF
TRBJ1-1 NA TRBV6-1 TRBD1 TGTGCCAGCAGTGAACGGCAGGGGGCGAGGGGGATCACTGAAGCTTTCTTT CASSERQGARGITEAFF
TRBJ1-2 once TRBV10-3 TRBD1 TGTGCCATCGATACGGGACAGGGGAACGGCTACACCTTC CAIDTGQGNGYTF
TRBJ2-1 NA TRBV5-6 TRBD1 TGTGCCAGCAGCTCTAACCACAGGGGGTGGAATGAGCAGTTCTTC CASSSNHRGWNEQFF
TRBJ1-5 NA TRBV27 NA TGTGCCAGCAGTTCGTGGCAGGGGTTTAAGGATAGCAATCAGCCCCAGCATTTT CASSSWQGFKDSNQPQHF
TRBJ1-2 NA TRBV5-1 NA TGCGCCAGCAGCTTAGACAGGAAAGATCCCAACTATGGCTACACCTTC CASSLDRKDPNYGYTF
TRBJ2-7 NA TRBV27 TRBD1 TGTGCCAGCAGTTTATATGGGGACAGGGTCTACGAGCAGTACTTC CASSLYGDRVYEQYF
TRBJ1-2 NA TRBV5-1 TRBD1 TGCGCCAGCGCCAGAAAACCGGCCAGAATAACGGGACAGGGGGATGGCTACACCTTC CASARKPARITGQGDGYTF
TRBJ1-2 once TRBV10-3 NA TGTGCCATCAGTGAGGAGGGGGGAGGGGCAACCTCCCACAAAGCCCACTATGGCTACACCTTC CAISEEGGGATSHKAHYGYTF
TRBJ1-1 NA TRBV25-1 TRBD1 TGTGCCAGCAGACAGGGGGACACTGAAGCTTTCTTT CASRQGDTEAFF
TRBJ2-7 NA TRBV5-4 TRBD1 TGTGCCAGCAGCTTAAGGGACAGGGCCAACGAGCAGTACTTC CASSLRDRANEQYF
TRBJ2-7 NA TRBV4-1 TRBD2 TGCGCCAGCAGCCAAGATCTAAGGACTAGCGGGGCGTACGAGCAGTACTTC CASSQDLRTSGAYEQYF
TRBJ1-3 NA TRBV6-5 NA TGTGCCAGCGTGGGACCCCGGGGGGGAAACACCATATATTTT CASVGPRGGNTIYF
TRBJ2-3 NA TRBV2 TRBD1 TGTGCCAGCAGTGCATGGGGACAGGGTTCTCTCACAGATACGCAGTATTTT CASSAWGQGSLTDTQYF
TRBJ1-2 NA TRBV5-6 NA TGTGCCAGCAGCTTGGACACAAGGACAGATGGCTACACCTTC CASSLDTRTDGYTF
TRBJ2-7 NA TRBV5-4 NA TGTGCCAGCAGTCTTATCGAGAACCACTACGAGCAGTACTTC CASSLIENHYEQYF
TRBJ1-1 NA TRBV19 NA TGTGCCAGTAGTCCCGGGGACACTGAAGCTTTCTTT CASSPGDTEAFF
TRBJ2-5 once TRBV27 TRBD1 TGTGCCAGCAGTCCTATGGGACAGGGCCAAGAGACCCAGTACTTC CASSPMGQGQETQYF